These T cell receptor beta chains were read from a single sample in a study of CD8 T cells in Susac syndrome. MiXCR, applied by TCRdb to the immunoSEQ multiplex PCR reads, yields one record per CDR3 protein. The sample includes roughly 190,000 distinct CDR3 sequences, about 95% of them seen just once. Material for sequencing was CD4+ T cells from PBMCs. The source is a human donor in good health. Both conserved end residues are part of each CDR3.

TRBV20-1,TRBJ2-1,CSARPPGLAGYEQFF
TRBV15,TRBJ1-2,CATSSGQGVYGYTF
TRBV20-1,TRBJ1-1,CSAREGGATEAFF
TRBV19,TRBJ1-5,CASSTRAFAFNQPQHF
TRBV29-1,TRBJ2-3,CSEGTDTDTQYF
TRBV15,TRBJ1-3,CATSQRQGFGNTIYF
TRBV12-3/TRBV12-4,TRBJ2-2,CASSLQRTGELFF
TRBV7-9,TRBJ2-7,CASSFRRDEQYF
TRBV4-2,TRBJ1-2,CASSQDARRANYGYTF
TRBV7-6,TRBJ2-7,CASSLATDYEQYF
TRBV28,TRBJ2-1,CASRGRVNEQFF
TRBV29-1,TRBJ2-1,CSARQGYNEQFF
TRBV20-1,TRBJ2-3,CSARGRATDTQYF
TRBV7-2,TRBJ2-7,CASSLEGSSYEQYF
TRBV29-1,TRBJ1-2,CSAREQKDYGYTF
TRBV15,TRBJ2-5,CATSRDMVKTETQYF
TRBV20-1,TRBJ2-1,CSAMVSYNEQFF
TRBV9,TRBJ1-5,CASSVDRRSNQPQHF
TRBV29-1,TRBJ2-7,CSVGTGGLLRPREQYF
TRBV5-4,TRBJ2-7,CASSLEPLRGEQYF
TRBV29-1,TRBJ1-5,CSVGTGQGQPQHF
TRBV5-1,TRBJ2-1,CASSRNDDEQFF
TRBV5-4,TRBJ2-5,CATTGRGQETQYF
TRBV4-1,TRBJ2-1,CASSQVAPRDEQFF
TRBV9,TRBJ2-2,CASSVGDSPTGELFF
TRBV20-1,TRBJ2-3,CSASTGGSDTDTQYF
TRBV7-3,TRBJ1-1,CASSTSGGGNTEAFF
TRBV30,TRBJ1-5,CAWSVHGDPFNQPQHF
TRBV28,TRBJ2-7,CASRGATGATYEQYF